This T cell receptor beta chain was captured in a study of siplizumab effects on memory and regulatory T cells. Regarding the study as a whole: Significant reduction of alloreactive sequences traceable to unstimulated CD4+ memory cells was observed with siplizumab. No assignable naive or memory phenotype existed for roughly 80-97% of proliferating CD4+ or CD8+ clones.

Using immunoSEQ multiplex PCR, the repertoire was profiled, and TCRdb retains in-frame clones only, with some absent. The table has over 85,000 clones, more than 95% seen once. A remark on this clone: The antigen remains unidentified.

In germline, CDR1 is LNHDA, CDR2 SQIVND (reference sequence). The CDR3 covers 13 residues. V lost 5 bases to trimming and J lost 4 bases; unmatched junction nucleotides: 1. Sequencing used naive CD4+ T cells sorted from blood. V gene TRBV19 combines with J gene TRBJ2-3; 9 nucleotides match TRBD1. This clonotype originated in a human donor in good health. Here the CDR3 DNA reads TGTGCCAGTAGTGGACAGGGGCCAGATACGCAGTATTTT. This translates into CASSGQGPDTQYF.